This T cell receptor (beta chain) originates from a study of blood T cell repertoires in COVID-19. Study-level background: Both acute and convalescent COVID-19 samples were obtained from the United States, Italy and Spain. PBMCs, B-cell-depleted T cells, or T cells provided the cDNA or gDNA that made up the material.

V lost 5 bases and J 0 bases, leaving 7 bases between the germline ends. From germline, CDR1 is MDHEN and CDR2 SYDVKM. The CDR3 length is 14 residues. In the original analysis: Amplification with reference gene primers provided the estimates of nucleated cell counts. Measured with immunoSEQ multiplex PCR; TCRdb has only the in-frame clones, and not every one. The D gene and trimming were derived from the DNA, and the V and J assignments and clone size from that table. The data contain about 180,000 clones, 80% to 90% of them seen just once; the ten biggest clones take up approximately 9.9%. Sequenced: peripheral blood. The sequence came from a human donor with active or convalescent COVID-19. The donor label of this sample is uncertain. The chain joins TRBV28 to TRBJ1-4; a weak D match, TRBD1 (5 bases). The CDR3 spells CASSGGATNEKLFF. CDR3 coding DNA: TGTGCCAGCAGTGGGGGGGCAACTAATGAAAAACTGTTTTTT.